One sample yielded the 29 T cell receptor beta chains listed below, sequenced in a study of Tregs in tolerant kidney transplant recipients. Generated by immunoSEQ multiplex PCR, the TCRdb table keeps only in-frame clones and is missing some. Seen in this sample are approximately 50,000 clones; the ten most common clones hold about 0.83%. Material: CD4+ T cells from blood, obtained before the transplant. All receptors derive from a human donor who received a combined kidney and bone marrow transplant.

Comments on this clone: The read stops 3 residues short of the end of the CDR3; the missing end is completed from the germline J gene. The chain employs TRBV19 and TRBJ1-1; 9 bases fit TRBD1. V lost 4 bases and J lost 2; bases outside the gene matches: 2. The germline V gene encodes CDR1 LNHDA and CDR2 SQIVND (reference sequence). The CDR3 length is 14 residues. This CDR3 reads CASSTQGANTEAFF. The DNA read from the CDR3 is TGTGCCAGTAGTACACAGGGGGCAAACACTGAA.

Worth noting for this clone: Read data end 3 residues before the CDR3 end; the end is taken from the germline J gene. The rearrangement joins TRBV7-6 to TRBJ2-2, with D maybe TRBD2 (5 bases). Germline CDR1 SGHVS, CDR2 FNYEAQ. The V and J ends lost 5 bases and 5 bases respectively, with 12 bases between them. The CDR3 consists of 14 residues. The CDR3: CASSPSRGTGELFF. The CDR3 bases that were read are TGTGCCAGCAGCCCCAGTCGGGGAACCGGGGAG.

Regarding this clone: The read terminates 3 residues before the CDR3 end, so the remaining end is supplied by the germline J gene. The rearrangement joins TRBV20-1 to TRBJ2-2; D possibly corresponds to TRBD1 (6 bases). Between the trimmed V and J ends, which lost 5 bases and 5 bases, there was a span of 18 bases. The CDR3 totals 15 residues. The germline CDR1 and CDR2 sequences are DFQATT and SNEGSKA (reference sequence). The covered CDR3 bases are TGCAGTGCTCAAAACCCCCAGGGGCCGACCGGGGAG. It encodes CSAQNPQGPTGE. The entire CDR3 sequence reads CSAQNPQGPTGELFF.

Concerning this clone: Read sequence stops 3 residues before the CDR3 end, and the germline J gene provides the missing end. The chain links TRBV5-1 to TRBJ2-1; 13 bases are shared with TRBD2. V shed 4 bases, J shed 6 bases, and the junction held 7 bases outside the gene matches. This CDR3 spans 16 amino acids. Germline loops: CDR1 SGHRS, CDR2 YFSETQ. Incomplete CDR3 DNA: TGCGCCAGCAGCCCGTGGGGACTAGCGGGAATCAATGAG. Its protein is CASSPWGLAGINE. The entire CDR3 is CASSPWGLAGINEQFF.

On this clone itself: The CDR3 is cut off 3 residues early in the read; its end comes from the germline J gene. V usage is TRBV6-2 or TRBV6-3 and J usage is TRBJ2-5, with D unresolved. There are 13 residues in the CDR3. Germline-derived CDR1 and CDR2 are MNHEY and SVGEGT. V was shortened by 5 bases and J by 1 base, with 8 bases between the two germline ends. The CDR3 spells CASSPEFQETQYF. The CDR3 DNA, read in part, is TGTGCCAGCAGTCCAGAGTTCCAAGAGACC.

A remark on this clone: Read coverage stops 3 residues before the CDR3 terminus; the germline J gene supplies the remainder. The rearrangement links TRBV20-1 to TRBJ1-4, with 9 bases that match TRBD1. This CDR3 is 14 amino acids long. Trimming removed 3 bases from V and 7 bases from J; junction bases left unmatched: 6. Germline lookup yields CDR1 DFQATT and CDR2 SNEGSKA (reference sequence). CDR3 sequence reads: CSASGGQGGEKLFF. The sequenced part of the CDR3 DNA is TGCAGTGCTAGTGGGGGACAGGGCGGTGAAAAA.

CDR3 DNA (partial): TGTGCCAGCAGCCCCGCCCGACAGGGGATCTATGGC. This translates into CASSPARQGIYG. The entire CDR3 is CASSPARQGIYGYTF. V usage is TRBV7-2 and J usage is TRBJ1-2; 8 bases line up with TRBD1. Read coverage stops 3 residues before the CDR3 terminus; the germline J gene supplies the remainder. Germline V lookup: CDR1 SGHTA, CDR2 FQGNSA. V dropped 5 bases and J dropped 4; count of bases not matched to a gene: 9. This CDR3 has 15 amino acids.

A word on this clone: Coverage ceases 3 residues before the CDR3 finishes, and the germline J gene fills in the end. The chain carries TRBV6-1 and TRBJ2-7; 7 nucleotides match TRBD1. Germline trimming cut 2 bases from V and 2 bases from J; bases unmatched to any gene: 3. The CDR3 loop spans 14 amino acids. The V gene's germline CDR1 is MNHNS and CDR2 SASEGT. Here the CDR3 reads CASSELQGTYEQYF. CDR3 bases read: TGTGCCAGCAGTGAATTACAGGGGACCTACGAG.

With respect to this clone: The sequenced fragment ends 3 residues before the CDR3 boundary, so the rest is inferred from the germline J gene. The rearrangement uses TRBV14 and TRBJ1-1; 7 positions match TRBD1. Germline V gene lookup returns CDR1 SGHDN and CDR2 FVKESK. The CDR3 has 13 amino acids. The covered CDR3 bases are TGTGCCAGCAGCCGGGGACAGCTTAATTGG. Amino acids: CASSRGQLNW. In full, the CDR3 is CASSRGQLNWAFF.

As for this clone: The read stops 3 residues short of the end of the CDR3; the missing end is completed from the germline J gene. The rearrangement joins TRBV10-3 to TRBJ2-7; 8 bases fit TRBD1. CDR3 length equals 15 residues. Per germline, CDR1 ENHRY and CDR2 SYGVKD. The V and J ends lost 3 bases and 2 bases, in that order; junction bases with no gene match: 6. Incomplete CDR3 DNA: TGTGCCATCAGTGACATTGGACAGGGTGCCTACGAG. It encodes CAISDIGQGAYE. The entire CDR3 protein is CAISDIGQGAYEQYF.

Comment on this clone: Read data end 3 residues before the CDR3 end; the end is taken from the germline J gene. The J gene is TRBJ2-5, the V gene TRBV19; D might be TRBD1 (6 bases). Germline loops: CDR1 LNHDA, CDR2 SQIVND (reference sequence). The CDR3 consists of 15 residues. V was clipped by 4 bases and J by 2 bases, with 14 bases between them. CDR3 bases read: TGTGCCAGTAGTACCCCTCCGACAGGACAAGAGACC. Its translation: CASSTPPTGQET. In full, the CDR3 reads CASSTPPTGQETQYF.

Comments on this clone: Read coverage stops 3 residues before the CDR3 terminus; the germline J gene supplies the remainder. This chain links TRBV13 with TRBJ1-2; D is ambiguous. This CDR3 is built from 15 residues. Per the germline V gene, CDR1 is PRHDT and CDR2 is FYEKMQ (reference sequence). V gave up 5 bases and J gave up 1 base, with 14 bases separating them. The CDR3 bases that were read are TGTGCCAGCAGCCCCAGAGCAGGCTTTAACTATGGC. Translation gives CASSPRAGFNYG. In full, the CDR3 reads CASSPRAGFNYGYTF.

Concerning this clone: The sequenced fragment ends 3 residues before the CDR3 boundary, so the rest is inferred from the germline J gene. This chain joins TRBV7-9 and TRBJ2-7, with no clear D. The CDR3 spans 14 residues. V lost 1 base, J lost 1 base, and 8 bases lay in between. CDR1 and CDR2 (germline): SEHNR, FQNEAQ (reference sequence). The CDR3 bases that were read are TGTGCCAGCAGCTTAGTGTTAGGGTCCTACGAG. It encodes CASSLVLGSYE. The CDR3 as a whole reads CASSLVLGSYEQYF. Full variable domain (rest looked up from reference TRBV7-9 and TRBJ2-7): DTGVSQNPRHKITKRGQNVTFRCDPISEHNRLYWYRQTLGQGPEFLTYFQNEAQLEKSRLLSDRFSAERPKGSFSTLEIQRTEQGDSAMYLCASSLVLGSYEQYFGPGTRLTVT.

A note on this clone: With the read ending 3 residues before the CDR3 end, the germline J gene is used to fill in that end. V and J are TRBV7-2 and TRBJ2-5; the D gene is possibly TRBD2 (6 bases). This CDR3 spans 14 amino acids. Trimming cost V 2 bases and J 2 bases, with 9 bases left between them. Germline assignment: CDR1 SGHTA and CDR2 FQGNSA. CDR3 bases read: TGTGCCAGCAGCTTAATTGCGGGACAAGAGACC. As protein: CASSLIAGQET. The CDR3 in full is CASSLIAGQETQYF.

Concerning this clone itself: The read stops 3 residues short of the end of the CDR3; the missing end is completed from the germline J gene. The chain joins TRBV19 to TRBJ2-2; 8 bases map to TRBD1. The V gene end was trimmed by 5 bases and the J gene end by 4 bases; junction bases not matched to a gene: 6. The CDR3 has 15 residues. Per germline, CDR1 LNHDA and CDR2 SQIVND (reference sequence). The sequenced part of the CDR3 DNA is TGTGCCAGTAGTCGGCGGACAGGGTCCACCGGGGAG. Its protein is CASSRRTGSTGE. Given in full, the CDR3 is CASSRRTGSTGELFF.

As to this clone: The read stops 3 residues short of the end of the CDR3; the missing end is completed from the germline J gene. This sequence joins TRBV30 and TRBJ2-5; D not resolved. This CDR3 spans 12 amino acids. Deletions cut 0 bases from V and 7 bases from J, with 9 bases between. CDR1 GTSNPN and CDR2 SVGIG come from the germline V gene (reference sequence). CDR3 region: CAWSVSGGTQYF. The covered CDR3 bases are TGTGCCTGGAGTGTATCAGGTGGGACC.

Comments on this clone: The read stops 3 residues short of the end of the CDR3; the missing end is completed from the germline J gene. V and J are TRBV6-1 and TRBJ2-1, with 9 bases identical to TRBD2. The CDR3 is made up of 16 amino acids. The germline CDR1 and CDR2 sequences are MNHNS and SASEGT. V lost 4 bases and J lost 9; bases outside the gene matches: 13. The CDR3 DNA, read in part, is TGTGCCAGCAGTGGGCATGGCGGGAGGGCCGGGGGTGAG. Translating gives CASSGHGGRAGGE. From start to end, the CDR3 is CASSGHGGRAGGEQFF.

A remark on this clone: Sequencing ends 3 residues short of the CDR3 end; the germline J gene provides the rest. This chain joins TRBV19 and TRBJ2-2; maybe TRBD1 (6 bases). CDR1 and CDR2 from the germline V gene are LNHDA and SQIVND (reference sequence). Trimming removed 8 bases at V and 7 bases at J, with 17 bases between. This CDR3 comprises 14 residues. The CDR3 protein is CASSGGELGGELFF. The part of the CDR3 DNA that was read is TGTGCCAGTTCTGGGGGCGAGCTAGGCGGGGAG.

As to this clone: Read data end 3 residues before the CDR3 end; the end is taken from the germline J gene. The gene calls are TRBV19 and TRBJ1-4; a possible D gene is TRBD1 (6 bases). Germline lookup yields CDR1 LNHDA and CDR2 SQIVND (reference sequence). Trimming shortened V by 3 bases and J by 2 bases, and 13 bases separated the two germline ends. This CDR3 has 16 amino acids. This CDR3 reads CASSMWAGETNEKLFF. The sequenced CDR3 bases are TGTGCCAGTAGTATGTGGGCAGGGGAGACTAATGAAAAA.

Concerning this clone itself: The sequenced fragment ends 3 residues before the CDR3 boundary, so the rest is inferred from the germline J gene. The J gene is TRBJ2-7, the V gene TRBV7-2; TRBD1 agrees at 8 bases. The V gene's germline CDR1 is SGHTA and CDR2 FQGNSA. The CDR3 has 15 amino acids. With 6 bases clipped from V and 0 bases from J, the junction kept 7 bases outside the gene matches. The CDR3: CASRFDRGLSYEQYF. The sequenced CDR3 bases are TGTGCCAGCAGATTTGACAGGGGCCTCTCCTACGAG.

Note on this clone: The CDR3 goes on 3 residues after the read ends, and that part is filled in from the germline J gene. The chain joins TRBV6-1 to TRBJ2-1; possible D gene TRBD1, 5 bases. Germline V gene sequence: CDR1 MNHNS, CDR2 SASEGT. The CDR3 runs to 14 residues. The ends were cut back, 2 bases at V and 7 bases at J, with 12 bases in the middle. CDR3 amino acids: CASSEWGLRNEQFF. CDR3 DNA, as far as it was read: TGTGCCAGCAGTGAATGGGGCCTGAGAAATGAG.

Comments on this clone: The read ends 3 residues shy of where the CDR3 ends; the end is completed using the germline J gene. This chain uses TRBV7-9 with TRBJ2-2; D gene uncertain. Germline V gene sequence: CDR1 SEHNR, CDR2 FQNEAQ (reference sequence). Trimming stripped 5 bases from V and 6 bases from J, with 10 bases between. The CDR3 loop spans 13 amino acids. The CDR3 sequence is CASSKRVAGELFF. CDR3 bases read: TGTGCCAGCAGCAAACGGGTAGCCGGGGAG.

The CDR3 protein is CASSPSLTDSSPLHF. Incomplete CDR3 DNA: TGTGCCAGCTCCCCCAGCCTGACAGATTCTTCACCC. V and J are TRBV18 and TRBJ1-6; TRBD1 is a possible D gene (5 bases). Read sequence stops 3 residues before the CDR3 end, and the germline J gene provides the missing end. The CDR3 sequence is 15 residues long. Germline V gene sequence: CDR1 KGHSH, CDR2 LQKENI. V lost 6 bases, J lost 9 bases, and 18 bases lay in between.

With regard to this clone: The read is 3 residues too short to cover the CDR3 end, so that end is filled in from the germline J gene. J is TRBJ2-2 and V is TRBV5-1; 7 bases fit TRBD2. CDR1 and CDR2 (germline): SGHRS, YFSETQ. There are 14 residues in the CDR3. The CDR3 bases that were read are TGCGCCAGCAGCTTGGCGACTAGCAGAGAAGAG. Translating gives CASSLATSREE. The whole CDR3 protein is CASSLATSREELFF.

Points on this clone: Sequencing ends 3 residues short of the CDR3 end; the germline J gene provides the rest. This rearrangement joins TRBV5-1 to TRBJ2-1, with 9 bases identical to TRBD2. CDR1 is SGHRS and CDR2 is YFSETQ in the germline V gene. The length of the CDR3 is 17 residues. V lost 0 bases to trimming and J lost 5 bases; unmatched junction nucleotides: 9. The CDR3 protein is CASSLGVSGSIHNEQFF. The CDR3 DNA, read in part, is TGCGCCAGCAGCTTGGGGGTTAGCGGGAGTATCCACAATGAG.

A remark on this clone: The observed sequence ends 3 residues before the CDR3 terminus, with the missing tail filled in from the germline J gene. This chain connects TRBV20-1 to TRBJ1-1; D is perhaps TRBD1 (5 bases). In germline, CDR1 is DFQATT, CDR2 SNEGSKA (reference sequence). This CDR3 has 15 residues. Trimming shortened V by 1 base and J by 2 bases, and 14 bases separated the two germline ends. The CDR3 bases that were read are TGCAGTGCTAGAGTTGGGGCAAGTACTAACACTGAA. This gives the protein CSARVGASTNTE. The entire CDR3 protein is CSARVGASTNTEAFF.

Remarks on this clone: The read stops 3 residues short of the end of the CDR3; the missing end is completed from the germline J gene. This chain links TRBV5-1 with TRBJ1-1, with D perhaps TRBD1 (6 bases). Germline V gene data show CDR1 as SGHRS and CDR2 as YFSETQ. V lost 4 bases and J 1 base, leaving 8 bases between the germline ends. The length of the CDR3 is 13 residues. The CDR3 sequence: CASSAGQNTEAFF. CDR3 bases read: TGCGCCAGCAGCGCGGGACAGAACACTGAA.

On this clone itself: The sequenced fragment ends 3 residues before the CDR3 boundary, so the rest is inferred from the germline J gene. The chain carries TRBV5-6 and TRBJ2-5, with 8 positions matching TRBD2. After removal of 0 bases from V and 4 bases from J, the junction contained 2 bases not matched to a gene. Germline CDR1 SGHDT, CDR2 YYEEEE. The CDR3 has 14 residues. Incomplete CDR3 DNA: TGTGCCAGCAGCTTGGGTCTAGCGGGAGAGACC. Amino acids: CASSLGLAGET. The whole CDR3 sequence is CASSLGLAGETQYF.

A word on this clone: From the germline J gene comes the end of the CDR3, since the read stops 3 residues before it. V gene TRBV11-3 combines with J gene TRBJ2-2; 7 nucleotides agree with TRBD1. Trimming took 4 bases from V and 5 from J; bases not matched to a gene: 7. The germline gives CDR1 SGHNT, CDR2 YENEEA. This CDR3 has 15 amino acids. CDR3 protein: CASSSRTGETGELFF. The covered CDR3 bases are TGTGCCAGCAGCTCTAGGACAGGAGAGACCGGGGAG.